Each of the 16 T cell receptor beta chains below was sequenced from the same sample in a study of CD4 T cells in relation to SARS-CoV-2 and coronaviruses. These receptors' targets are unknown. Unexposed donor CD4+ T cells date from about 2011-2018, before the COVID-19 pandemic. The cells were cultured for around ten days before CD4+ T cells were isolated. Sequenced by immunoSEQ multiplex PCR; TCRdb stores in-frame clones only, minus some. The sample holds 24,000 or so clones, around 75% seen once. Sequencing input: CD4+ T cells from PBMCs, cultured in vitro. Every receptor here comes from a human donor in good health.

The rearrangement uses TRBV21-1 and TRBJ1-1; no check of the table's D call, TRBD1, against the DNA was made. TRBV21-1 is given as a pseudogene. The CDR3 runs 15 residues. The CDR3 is CASSNRQGLSTEAFF. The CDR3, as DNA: TGTGCCAGCAGCAACCGACAGGGTCTGAGCACTGAAGCTTTCTTT.

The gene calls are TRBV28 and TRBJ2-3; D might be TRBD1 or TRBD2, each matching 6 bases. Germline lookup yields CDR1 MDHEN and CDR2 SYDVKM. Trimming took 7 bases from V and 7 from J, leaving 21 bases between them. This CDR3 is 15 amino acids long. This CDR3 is CASTLPGALMNTQYF. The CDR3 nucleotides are TGTGCCAGCACCCTTCCGGGGGCGCTTATGAATACGCAGTATTTT.

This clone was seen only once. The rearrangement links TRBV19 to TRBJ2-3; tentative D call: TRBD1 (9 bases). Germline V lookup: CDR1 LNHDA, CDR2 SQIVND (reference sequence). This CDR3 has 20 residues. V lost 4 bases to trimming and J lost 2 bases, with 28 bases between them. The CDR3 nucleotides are TGTGCCAGTAGTACGAAGGGGACAGGGAGGGCTAGCGGGTTCACAGATACGCAGTATTTT. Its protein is CASSTKGTGRASGFTDTQYF.

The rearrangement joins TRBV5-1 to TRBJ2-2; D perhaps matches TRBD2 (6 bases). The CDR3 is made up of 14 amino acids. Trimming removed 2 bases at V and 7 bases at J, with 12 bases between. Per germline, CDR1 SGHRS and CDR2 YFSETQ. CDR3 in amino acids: CASSFASVSGELFF. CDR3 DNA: TGCGCCAGCAGCTTCGCTAGCGTGAGCGGGGAGCTGTTTTTT.

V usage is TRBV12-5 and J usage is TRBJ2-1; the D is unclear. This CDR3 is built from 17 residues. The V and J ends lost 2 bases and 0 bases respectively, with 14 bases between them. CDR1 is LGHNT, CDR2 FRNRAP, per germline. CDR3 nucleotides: TGTGCTAGTGGTTTGTCTTTAGCTTCTTCCTCCTACAATGAGCAGTTCTTC. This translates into CASGLSLASSSYNEQFF. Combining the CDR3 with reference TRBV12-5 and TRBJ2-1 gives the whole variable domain DARVTQTPRHKVTEMGQEVTMRCQPILGHNTVFWYRQTMMQGLELLAYFRNRAPLDDSGMPKDRFSAEMPDATLATLKIQPSEPRDSAVYFCASGLSLASSSYNEQFFGPGTRLTVL.

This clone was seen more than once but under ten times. The DNA of the CDR3 is TGTGCCAGCAGCACCAGTCGACAGGTCACTGAAGCTTTCTTT. Its translation is CASSTSRQVTEAFF. This rearrangement joins TRBV7-2 to TRBJ1-1, with a weak D call TRBD1 (6 bases). V was cut by 5 bases and J by 4 bases, with 14 bases left in between. The CDR3 covers 14 residues. Germline V CDR1 and CDR2: SGHTA, FQGNSA.

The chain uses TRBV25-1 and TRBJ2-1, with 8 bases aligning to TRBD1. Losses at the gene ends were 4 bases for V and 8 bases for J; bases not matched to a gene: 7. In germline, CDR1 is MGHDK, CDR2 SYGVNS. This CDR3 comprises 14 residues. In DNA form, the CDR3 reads TGTGCCAGCAGTGGGGGACAGGATAAGGATGAGCAGTTCTTC. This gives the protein CASSGGQDKDEQFF. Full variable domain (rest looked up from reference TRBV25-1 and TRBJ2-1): EADIYQTPRYLVIGTGKKITLECSQTMGHDKMYWYQQDPGMELHLIHYSYGVNSTEKGDLSSESTVSRIRTEHFPLTLESARPSHTSQYLCASSGGQDKDEQFFGPGTRLTVL.

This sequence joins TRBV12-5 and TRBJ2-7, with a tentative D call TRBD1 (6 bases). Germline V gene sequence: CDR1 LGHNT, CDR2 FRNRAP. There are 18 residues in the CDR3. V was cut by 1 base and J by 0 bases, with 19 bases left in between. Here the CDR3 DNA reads TGTGCTAGTGGTTTGGGCACAATTCTCCGGGACAACTCCTACGAGCAGTACTTC. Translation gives CASGLGTILRDNSYEQYF.

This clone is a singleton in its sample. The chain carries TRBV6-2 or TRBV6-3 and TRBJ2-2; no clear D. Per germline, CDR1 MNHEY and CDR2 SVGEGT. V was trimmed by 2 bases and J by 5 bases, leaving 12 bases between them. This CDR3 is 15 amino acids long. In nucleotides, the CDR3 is TGTGCCAGCAGTTACGAGTTTCTGTTTACCGGGGAGCTGTTTTTT. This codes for CASSYEFLFTGELFF.

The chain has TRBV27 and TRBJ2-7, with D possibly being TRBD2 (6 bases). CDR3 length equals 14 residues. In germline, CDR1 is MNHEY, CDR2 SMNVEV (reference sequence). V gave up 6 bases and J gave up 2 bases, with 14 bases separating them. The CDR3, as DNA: TGTGCCAGCAGGGAGGGAGACACGACCTACGAGCAGTACTTC. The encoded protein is CASREGDTTYEQYF.

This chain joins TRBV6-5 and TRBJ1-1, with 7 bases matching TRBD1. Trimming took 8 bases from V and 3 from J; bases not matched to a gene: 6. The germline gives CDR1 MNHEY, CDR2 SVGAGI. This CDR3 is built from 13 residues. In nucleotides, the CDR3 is TGTGCCAGCCGAATCCAGGGGGACACTGAAGCTTTCTTT. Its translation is CASRIQGDTEAFF.

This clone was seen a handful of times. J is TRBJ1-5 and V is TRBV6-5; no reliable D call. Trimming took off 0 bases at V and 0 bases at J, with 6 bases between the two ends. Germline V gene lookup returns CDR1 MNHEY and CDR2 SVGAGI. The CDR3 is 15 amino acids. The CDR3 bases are TGTGCCAGCAGTTACTCAGGGCATAGCAATCAGCCCCAGCATTTT. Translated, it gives CASSYSGHSNQPQHF.

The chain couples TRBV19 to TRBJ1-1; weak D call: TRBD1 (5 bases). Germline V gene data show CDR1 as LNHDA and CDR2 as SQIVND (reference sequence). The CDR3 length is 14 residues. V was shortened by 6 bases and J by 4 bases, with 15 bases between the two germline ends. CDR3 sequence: CASSTQEGITEAFF. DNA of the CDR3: TGTGCCAGTAGCACCCAGGAGGGGATCACTGAAGCTTTCTTT.

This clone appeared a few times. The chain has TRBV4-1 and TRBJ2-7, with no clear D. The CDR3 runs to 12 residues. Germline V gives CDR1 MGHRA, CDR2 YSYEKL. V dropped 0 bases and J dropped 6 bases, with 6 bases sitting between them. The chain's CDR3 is CASSQEGFEQYF. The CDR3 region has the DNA TGCGCCAGCAGCCAAGAAGGATTCGAGCAGTACTTC.

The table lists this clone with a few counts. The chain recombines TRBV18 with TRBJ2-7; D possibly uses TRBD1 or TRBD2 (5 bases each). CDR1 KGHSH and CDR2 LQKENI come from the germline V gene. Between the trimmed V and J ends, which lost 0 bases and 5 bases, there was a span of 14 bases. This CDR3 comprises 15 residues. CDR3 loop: CASSPPVGTGHEQYF. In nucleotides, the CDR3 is TGTGCCAGCTCACCACCTGTCGGGACCGGGCACGAGCAGTACTTC.

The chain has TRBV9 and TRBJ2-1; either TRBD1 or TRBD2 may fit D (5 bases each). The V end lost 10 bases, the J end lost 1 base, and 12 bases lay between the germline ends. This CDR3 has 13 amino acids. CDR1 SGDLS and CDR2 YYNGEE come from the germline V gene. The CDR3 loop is CASGTKSYNEQFF. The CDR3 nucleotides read TGTGCCTCGGGGACGAAGTCCTACAATGAGCAGTTCTTC.